This TCR beta chain comes out of a study of response to subunit inactivated influenza vaccine (dated by TCRdb to the late 2010s). With regard to the full study: Deep quantitative profiling of the T cell receptor repertoire was used in the study to follow responses to a trivalent subunit inactivated influenza vaccine.

In the paper's terms, the time point label means: around 42 days after influenza vaccine administration. The library relied on RT-PCR. The listed sequencing device is Illumina HiSeq 2500. The public sequencing data were trimmed at Q25 with fastp and processed into clonotypes with MiXCR by TCRdb, which kept only in-frame beta chains. Entries that share a CDR3 protein sequence are merged under the most common genes and DNA. This sample lists 430,000 or so distinct CDR3 sequences; roughly 11% were detected once. The ten largest clonotypes hold less than 15% of the sample. About this clonotype: The specificity of this receptor is unknown. Base-call qualities are not available, and no considerably larger clone is one nucleotide away.

The CDR3 measures 13 amino acids from cysteine to phenylalanine. Of all the DNA, just the CDR3 is kept, 39 bases in frame from base 1. CDR1 and CDR2, per the germline V gene, are SGHTA and FQGNSA. Between the V and J ends, shortened by 2 bases and 6 bases respectively, the junction contains 5 bases. Broad study findings and their caveats: It was suggested by the authors that each seasonal influenza vaccination may recruit only a limited number of new T cells.

The source is a man over 45 who received an inactivated influenza vaccine. Donor details come from another sample of the same person, matched by shared clones. The sequence links TRBV7-2 to TRBJ1-6, with the D gene uncertain. Sample: PBMCs from blood, taken about 40 days after vaccination. The CDR3 sequence is CASSLKFNSPLHF. The bases are TGTGCCAGCAGCTTAAAATTTAATTCACCCCTCCACTTT.